The rows below give T cell receptor beta chains drawn from one sample of a study of technical replicates of blood from a handful of donors. Assay: immunoSEQ multiplex PCR; the TCRdb copy retains only in-frame clones and omits some. Among over 70,000 clones listed, over 90% were seen once. Sequenced sample: T cells isolated from PBMCs. The receptors derive from a human donor in good health. Each CDR3 is given with its conserved first and last residue. D genes are given only for firm matches. Only part of the rows carry a size: once, few, many, or a class if the clone is expanded.

once	16	TRBJ1-1	TRBD1	TRBV19	TGTGCCAGTAAGGGGGCAGCGTCAGCACTGAACACTGAAGCTTTCTTT	CASKGAASALNTEAFF
NA	14	TRBJ2-7	NA	TRBV6-1	TGTGCCACCATTGGGCGGGCTACCGTTTACGAGCAGTACTTC	CATIGRATVYEQYF
NA	12	TRBJ2-7	NA	TRBV5-4	TGTGCCAGCAGCCAGGACTGGGACGAGCAGTACTTC	CASSQDWDEQYF
once	13	TRBJ2-1	NA	TRBV25-1	TGTGCCAGCAGTGAATTCGAGGGTAATGAGCAGTTCTTC	CASSEFEGNEQFF
NA	11	TRBJ1-1	NA	TRBV29-1	TGCAGCGCCCCGGGACAAGTTGGCGCTTTCTTT	CSAPGQVGAFF
NA	14	TRBJ1-1	TRBD1	TRBV19	TGTGCCAGTACCCGGACAGGGGAAAACACTGAAGCTTTCTTT	CASTRTGENTEAFF
NA	13	TRBJ2-7	NA	TRBV2	TGCGCCAGCTCCCCCTCCACTAAATACGAGCAGTACTTC	CASSPSTKYEQYF
NA	16	TRBJ2-2	TRBD2	TRBV19	TGTGCCAGTAGTCTTGGGGCTAGCGGGCTGACCGGGGAGCTGTTTTTT	CASSLGASGLTGELFF
NA	13	TRBJ1-5	NA	TRBV10-2	TGCGCCAGCAGTGTCGGGGGGCTTCAGCCCCAGCATTTT	CASSVGGLQPQHF
once	12	TRBJ2-7	TRBD1	TRBV30	TGTGCCTGGGGTAACAGGGGAATCGAGCAGTACTTC	CAWGNRGIEQYF